Reported below is one T cell receptor (beta chain). Its antigen is not identified. V was clipped by 4 bases and J by 4 bases; unmatched bases: 4. The CDR3 extends over 14 amino acids. Germline V CDR1 and CDR2: MNHNY, SVGAGI (reference sequence). Single viable CD3+CD4+CD8-CD45RO+ cells were sorted as the memory CD4+ T cells. CD4+ T cells were isolated by positive magnetic selection. These data come from a study of memory CD4+ T cells and cytomegalovirus serostatus. Background on the study: Healthy Belgian adult donors included about 10 CMV-positive and 24 CMV-negative people. Study outcomes and limitations: The CMV-associated TCR signature appears largely within the CD4+ memory repertoire.

Original data processing: After removing out-of-frame reads, millions of distinct TCRbeta sequences remained. Only in-frame clones appear in the TCRdb table, and some are missing; sequencing was by immunoSEQ multiplex PCR. D and trimming come from the DNA, and the V and J calls and clone size come from that table. The sample holds tens of thousands of clones, 70% to 80% seen once. The chain is built from TRBV6-6 and TRBJ2-4, with TRBD2 identical over 7 bases. Sequences were obtained from memory CD4+ T cells from blood. The receptor comes from an adult in good health and CMV-seronegative. Written as DNA, the CDR3 is TGTGCCAGCAGTTGGGGAGGGGAAAAAAACATTCAGTACTTC. Translating gives CASSWGGEKNIQYF.